The rows below give T cell receptor beta chains drawn from one sample of a study of yellow fever vaccine responses in identical twins. Via MiXCR, TCRdb re-called the RT-PCR reads, giving one row per CDR3 protein. Counted here are under 1,000 distinct CDR3 sequences, over 70% occurring once; the ten biggest clones make up roughly 39%. Source: T cells from blood (PBMCs), unsorted or a sorted subset (not recorded which), taken before or after yellow fever vaccination (not recorded which). These receptors all come from a female donor who received the yellow fever vaccine. Each CDR3 is given with its conserved first and last residue. D genes are given only for firm matches. Rows give clone size only sometimes, using once, few, many, or a class for an expanded clone.

v_gene	d_gene	abundance	j_gene	CDR3aa	CDR3nt
TRBV11-1	TRBD2	once	TRBJ2-1	CASSLRLAGQNEQFF	TGTGCCAGCAGCCTTAGGCTAGCGGGGCAGAATGAGCAGTTCTTC
TRBV19	TRBD2	NA	TRBJ2-7	CASREASGIDEQYF	TGTGCCAGCCGGGAAGCTAGCGGGATCGACGAGCAGTACTTC
TRBV6-5	NA	NA	TRBJ2-3	CASSLAGTDTQYF	TGTGCCAGCAGTTTAGCGGGCACAGATACGCAGTATTTT
TRBV4-1	NA	NA	TRBJ2-1	CASSQDRLADYNEQFF	TGCGCCAGCAGCCAAGATCGGTTAGCGGACTACAATGAGCAGTTCTTC
TRBV12-3/TRBV12-4	NA	NA	TRBJ2-7	CASSLNSLGYEQYF	TGTGCCAGCAGTTTGAACTCCCTGGGGTACGAGCAGTACTTC
TRBV14	TRBD1	once	TRBJ2-1	CASSQGTGLKNEQFF	TGTGCCAGCAGCCAGGGGACAGGGCTTAAAAATGAGCAGTTCTTC
TRBV5-1	NA	once	TRBJ2-1	CASAPGVNEQFF	TGCGCCAGCGCCCCGGGGGTGAATGAGCAGTTCTTC
TRBV2	NA	once	TRBJ2-2	CASSEFGSEAGELFF	TGTGCCAGCAGTGAATTCGGGAGTGAAGCCGGGGAGCTGTTTTTT
TRBV6-4	NA	NA	TRBJ1-5	CASSDGGSNQPQHF	TGTGCCAGCAGTGACGGAGGGAGCAATCAGCCCCAGCATTTT
TRBV4-3	NA	NA	TRBJ2-1	CASSQALADEQFF	TGCGCCAGCAGCCAAGCGCTCGCCGATGAGCAGTTCTTC
TRBV27	NA	NA	TRBJ1-1	CASSFAGNTEAFF	TGTGCCAGCAGTTTCGCGGGGAACACTGAAGCTTTCTTT
TRBV11-1	NA	once	TRBJ2-7	CASSPYAAGRAYEQYF	TGTGCCAGCAGCCCATATGCCGCGGGACGGGCCTACGAGCAGTACTTC
TRBV5-6	NA	NA	TRBJ2-1	CASRLLVWNEQFF	TGTGCCAGCAGGCTACTAGTATGGAATGAGCAGTTCTTC
TRBV5-4	NA	NA	TRBJ2-5	CASSLWGYQETQYF	TGTGCCAGCAGCTTGTGGGGTTACCAAGAGACCCAGTACTTC
TRBV4-1	TRBD1	few	TRBJ1-1	CASSRQGAAEAFF	TGCGCCAGCAGCCGACAGGGGGCCGCTGAAGCTTTCTTT
TRBV5-8	NA	NA	TRBJ2-3	CASSLAMGLYGDTQYF	TGTGCCAGCAGCTTGGCTATGGGGTTGTATGGAGATACGCAGTATTTT
TRBV5-4	NA	hyperexpanded	TRBJ2-1	CASSLGTFRGNEQFF	TGTGCCAGCAGCTTGGGGACTTTCCGTGGCAATGAGCAGTTCTTC
TRBV4-1	NA	NA	TRBJ2-7	CASSQESRVPYEQYF	TGCGCCAGCAGCCAAGAGAGTCGGGTGCCCTACGAGCAGTACTTC
TRBV23-1	NA	NA	TRBJ2-7	CASSPGPGCAEQYF	TGCGCCAGCAGTCCCGGTCCAGGGTGCGCCGAGCAGTACTTC
TRBV30	NA	NA	TRBJ1-2	CAWNRVGGYGYTF	TGTGCCTGGAACAGGGTCGGTGGCTATGGCTACACCTTC
TRBV6-5	NA	NA	TRBJ2-5	CASSYPAGEGQETQYF	TGTGCCAGCAGTTACCCCGCCGGCGAGGGACAAGAGACCCAGTACTTC
TRBV4-1	NA	NA	TRBJ2-2	CASSQVYTGELFF	TGCGCCAGCAGCCAAGTCTACACCGGGGAGCTGTTTTTT
TRBV4-3	NA	NA	TRBJ1-2	CASSQGSGDGYTF	TGCGCCAGCAGCCAAGGATCAGGGGATGGCTACACCTTC
TRBV6-2/TRBV6-3	NA	NA	TRBJ2-2	CASSPHAGELFF	TGTGCCAGCAGTCCACACGCCGGGGAGCTGTTTTTT
TRBV9	TRBD1	NA	TRBJ1-3	CASSDLRDRGDTIYF	TGTGCCAGCAGTGACCTCCGGGACAGGGGGGACACCATATATTTT
TRBV14	TRBD2	NA	TRBJ2-3	CASSQVASGGADTQYF	TGTGCCAGCAGCCAAGTGGCTAGCGGGGGGGCGGATACGCAGTATTTT
TRBV6-5	NA	NA	TRBJ1-6	CASSYSSGDNSPLHF	TGTGCCAGCAGTTACTCGAGTGGGGACAATTCACCCCTCCACTTT
TRBV15	TRBD2	few	TRBJ2-3	CATIPREGADTQYF	TGTGCCACCATCCCACGGGAGGGTGCGGATACGCAGTATTTT
TRBV6-4	NA	NA	TRBJ1-5	CASSDSWGQPQHF	TGTGCCAGCAGTGACTCCTGGGGCCAGCCCCAGCATTTT
TRBV12-3/TRBV12-4	NA	once	TRBJ1-2	CASDSRWGYTF	TGTGCCAGCGACAGTCGATGGGGCTACACCTTC
TRBV4-3	NA	NA	TRBJ2-7	CASSQEHSYEQYF	TGCGCCAGCAGCCAAGAACACTCCTACGAGCAGTACTTC
TRBV29-1	TRBD1	few	TRBJ1-1	CSAGQGATEAFF	TGCAGCGCCGGACAGGGGGCTACTGAAGCTTTCTTT
TRBV11-2	TRBD2	NA	TRBJ2-1	CASSLGASGSSVWNEQFF	TGTGCCAGCAGCTTAGGAGCTAGCGGGAGTAGTGTGTGGAATGAGCAGTTCTTC
TRBV4-2	TRBD2	once	TRBJ2-3	CASSHQRESTDTQYF	TGTGCCAGCAGCCATCAGCGGGAAAGCACAGATACGCAGTATTTT
TRBV11-3	TRBD1	NA	TRBJ2-7	CASSQDRGYYEQYF	TGTGCCAGCAGCCAAGACAGGGGGTATTACGAGCAGTACTTC